This T cell receptor beta chain was documented in a study of metastatic and nonmetastatic thyroid tumors. About the study: Comparison of repertoires was carried out across blood and tumor or nodule tissue from malignant and benign thyroid patients.

In the original processing: CDR3 was compared across clinicopathological groups, and the resulting differences were used to build a distant-metastasis classifier for papillary thyroid cancer. TCRdb re-called clones from the PCR reads using MiXCR. These V and J calls rely on TCRdb rather than the paper's analysis. The data show more than 85,000 clones, roughly 8.6% seen once. This CDR3 has 15 residues. Germline V CDR1 and CDR2: SGHRS, YFSETQ. The V and J ends lost 4 bases and 7 bases respectively, with 17 bases between them. Treatment of any kind had been given to no patient before thyroid surgery. Concerning this clone itself: As yet, its antigen is unknown.

Findings and caveats of the study: The reported finding was significantly higher TCR beta diversity in malignant thyroid tumors relative to benign nodules, in blood and tumor.

The TCR was taken from a female donor with papillary thyroid cancer or a benign thyroid nodule (not recorded which). Some clones in this sample may be carry-over from other donors' samples. The chain uses TRBV5-1 and TRBJ1-4, with a possible D match to TRBD1 (6 bases). The sample consisted of blood. CDR3 residues: CASSVRTAGGEKLFF. The CDR3 DNA is TGCGCCAGCAGCGTCCGGACAGCGGGGGGTGAAAAACTGTTTTTT.